A selection of T cell receptor beta chains follows, all from one sample in a study of T cells after posttransplantation cyclophosphamide. The repertoire was sequenced with immunoSEQ multiplex PCR; TCRdb's copy has only in-frame clones and lacks some. The data contain some 20,000 clones, 95% to 98% of them singletons. Sample: naive CD4+ T cells sorted from PBMCs. The source of these receptors is a man aged 50 or older in good health, CMV-negative, and a related stem cell transplant donor. Both conserved end residues are part of each CDR3. The order of the fields is clone size, V gene, J gene, CDR3 protein. Size tells how often a clone was seen (once, few, many) or the class of an expanded clone, and some rows leave it out.

size: .
V: TRBV10-1
J: TRBJ2-1
CDR3: CASSQGSPAYNEQFF

size: .
V: TRBV18
J: TRBJ1-5
CDR3: CASSPQQGAHQPQHF

size: .
V: TRBV5-1
J: TRBJ2-7
CDR3: CASSLQSGGLDYEQYF

size: .
V: TRBV9
J: TRBJ2-7
CDR3: CASSPRDRVYEQYF

size: .
V: TRBV6-5
J: TRBJ2-5
CDR3: CASSWEGLGETQYF

size: once
V: TRBV10-3
J: TRBJ2-3
CDR3: CAIQSSGGGADTQYF

size: .
V: TRBV7-9
J: TRBJ2-1
CDR3: CASSLGQNNEQFF

size: .
V: TRBV5-4
J: TRBJ2-1
CDR3: CASKERGLHGNEQFF

size: .
V: TRBV5-4
J: TRBJ1-1
CDR3: CASSLAPGDTEAFF

size: .
V: TRBV6-5
J: TRBJ2-7
CDR3: CASSYSVQDAYEQYF

size: .
V: TRBV6-5
J: TRBJ2-7
CDR3: CASSYSKWRGYEQYF

size: .
V: TRBV23-1
J: TRBJ1-4
CDR3: CASSRGHRGVVNEKLFF

size: .
V: TRBV18
J: TRBJ2-1
CDR3: CASSATGHIYNEQFF

size: .
V: TRBV18
J: TRBJ1-3
CDR3: CASSPPGNSGNTIYF

size: .
V: TRBV6-5
J: TRBJ2-7
CDR3: CATISGTGEQYF

size: .
V: TRBV19
J: TRBJ1-5
CDR3: CASSALGGNQPQHF

size: .
V: TRBV6-5
J: TRBJ1-1
CDR3: CASRRTGGAEAFF

size: once
V: TRBV6-5
J: TRBJ2-7
CDR3: CASSYSMAQAEQYF

size: once
V: TRBV2
J: TRBJ1-2
CDR3: CASSEVGGVGGYTF

size: .
V: TRBV6-5
J: TRBJ2-7
CDR3: CASSYAGTGSYEQYF

size: .
V: TRBV19
J: TRBJ2-3
CDR3: CASTTRAGSRADTQYF

size: .
V: TRBV5-1
J: TRBJ2-5
CDR3: CASSFRGTETQYF

size: .
V: TRBV18
J: .
CDR3: CASSSGTGSSYEQYF

size: .
V: TRBV6-1
J: TRBJ1-5
CDR3: CASSEVRAGSQPQHF

size: .
V: TRBV19
J: TRBJ1-1
CDR3: CASSIVARLNTEAFF

size: .
V: TRBV29-1
J: TRBJ1-2
CDR3: CSVGWTGHGYTF

size: .
V: TRBV11-2
J: TRBJ2-5
CDR3: CASTRGVKETQYF

size: once
V: TRBV4-1
J: TRBJ2-2
CDR3: CASSQRKQDAGPGELFF

size: .
V: TRBV5-1
J: TRBJ2-1
CDR3: CASSLASGGVGEQFF

size: .
V: TRBV29-1
J: TRBJ1-1
CDR3: CSVATGQYTEAFF

size: .
V: TRBV18
J: TRBJ2-3
CDR3: CASSPRGQGSADTQYF

size: .
V: TRBV7-2
J: TRBJ1-1
CDR3: CASSPRSRGGNTEAFF

size: .
V: TRBV5-8
J: TRBJ1-1
CDR3: CASRRPGEQKAFF

size: once
V: TRBV6-5
J: TRBJ1-2
CDR3: CASSGRADGYTF

size: once
V: TRBV9
J: TRBJ1-1
CDR3: CASSRWRGGRTEAFF

size: .
V: TRBV7-9
J: TRBJ2-3
CDR3: CASRVGETSGWGTQYF

size: .
V: TRBV6-1
J: TRBJ1-2
CDR3: CASKEHGFFYGYTF

size: .
V: TRBV9
J: TRBJ2-2
CDR3: CASSARGTSKPTGELFF

size: .
V: TRBV28
J: TRBJ2-5
CDR3: CASSVSGGGETQYF

size: .
V: TRBV29-1
J: TRBJ2-5
CDR3: CSVEGAGLPQETQYF

size: .
V: TRBV2
J: TRBJ2-3
CDR3: CASRELAGGPDTQYF

size: .
V: TRBV7-9
J: TRBJ2-3
CDR3: CASSPRVAGESDTQYF

size: .
V: TRBV7-3
J: TRBJ2-5
CDR3: CASSLMGFVQETQYF

size: .
V: TRBV5-1
J: TRBJ2-3
CDR3: CASSLGPNFDTQYF

size: .
V: TRBV7-3
J: TRBJ2-7
CDR3: CASSLMVRYEQYF

size: .
V: TRBV19
J: TRBJ1-2
CDR3: CASTPDREKYYGYTF

size: .
V: TRBV6-5
J: TRBJ1-4
CDR3: CASSYLQTEKLFF

size: .
V: TRBV5-4
J: TRBJ2-4
CDR3: CASSSQGLAKNIQYF

size: .
V: TRBV4-2
J: TRBJ1-6
CDR3: CASSPNPDGGGFSPLHF

size: .
V: TRBV27
J: TRBJ1-5
CDR3: CASSLDRGYSNQPQHF

size: .
V: TRBV27
J: TRBJ2-4
CDR3: CASSPVVTDIQYF

size: .
V: TRBV18
J: TRBJ1-2
CDR3: CASSGTHLNYGYTF